These 23 T cell receptor beta chains were all obtained from the same sample, sequenced in a study of T cells after somatic rescue of genetic block. The method was immunoSEQ multiplex PCR; TCRdb's version includes in-frame clones alone and lacks a portion of them. The sample includes about 72,000 clones, roughly 93% of them seen just once. Sequenced input: peripheral blood mononuclear cells (PBMCs). The receptor set was obtained from a man between 25 and 39 years old.

The J gene is TRBJ2-3, the V gene TRBV6-1, with TRBD1 matching over 9 bases. J lost 2 bases, V lost 11 bases, and 5 bases had no gene match. This CDR3 contains 13 residues. From germline, CDR1 is MNHNS and CDR2 SASEGT. The CDR3 sequence: CAGRDRATDTQYF. The DNA for the CDR3 is TGTGCCGGCCGGGACAGGGCCACAGATACGCAGTATTTT.

V and J are TRBV14 and TRBJ2-7, with unresolved D. Germline V gives CDR1 SGHDN, CDR2 FVKESK. This CDR3 region has 15 residues. V was pared by 1 base and J by 0 bases, with 10 bases between. In DNA, the CDR3 is TGTGCCAGCAGCCAAGCGCCCGTTGGCTCCTACGAGCAGTACTTC. Its translation is CASSQAPVGSYEQYF.

The V and J genes are TRBV28 and TRBJ1-5; D remains ambiguous. Trimming shortened V by 1 base and J by 5 bases, and 9 bases separated the two germline ends. This CDR3 has 14 amino acids. CDR1 and CDR2 from the germline V gene are MDHEN and SYDVKM. The CDR3 loop is CASSLSSPHQPQHF. As DNA, the CDR3 is TGTGCCAGCAGTTTATCAAGCCCCCATCAGCCCCAGCATTTT. Variable domain in full (rest from reference TRBV28 and TRBJ1-5): DVKVTQSSRYLVKRTGEKVFLECVQDMDHENMFWYRQDPGLGLRLIYFSYDVKMKEKGDIPEGYSVSREKKERFSLILESASTNQTSMYLCASSLSSPHQPQHFGDGTRLSIL.

This clone was observed a handful of times. The chain combines TRBV6-1 with TRBJ1-2; D is possibly TRBD1 (5 bases). Looked up from germline, CDR1 is MNHNS and CDR2 is SASEGT. The CDR3 is 13 residues long. V was cut by 8 bases and J by 6 bases, with 16 bases left in between. The CDR3 DNA sequence: TGTGCCAGCCCCTTTCCAGGGCTTGATGGCTACACCTTC. It codes for CASPFPGLDGYTF.

The chain uses TRBV9 and TRBJ2-7; 9 nucleotides line up with TRBD1. The V and J ends lost 3 bases and 5 bases, in that order; junction bases with no gene match: 9. Germline CDR1 reads SGDLS; CDR2 reads YYNGEE. The CDR3 totals 15 residues. CDR3 DNA sequence: TGTGCCAGCAGCGCCCCCGGGACAGGGAAAGACGAGCAGTACTTC. The encoded protein is CASSAPGTGKDEQYF.

The chain has TRBV6-1 and TRBJ1-2; perhaps TRBD1 as D (6 bases). The ends were cut back, 2 bases at V and 0 bases at J, with 16 bases in the middle. Germline V CDR1 and CDR2: MNHNS, SASEGT. The CDR3 loop spans 17 amino acids. The CDR3 spells CASSERGGAWTNYGYTF. Here the CDR3 DNA reads TGTGCCAGCAGTGAACGTGGGGGCGCTTGGACTAACTATGGCTACACCTTC.

The chain joins TRBV7-9 to TRBJ2-3; D unresolved. With 5 bases removed from V and 6 bases from J, the gap between germline ends came to 9 bases. Germline assignment: CDR1 SEHNR and CDR2 FQNEAQ (reference sequence). The CDR3 is 12 amino acids. CDR3 sequence reads: CASSVLWDTQYF. The CDR3 DNA is TGTGCCAGCAGCGTCCTCTGGGATACGCAGTATTTT. Full variable domain (missing parts from reference TRBV7-9 and TRBJ2-3): DTGVSQNPRHKITKRGQNVTFRCDPISEHNRLYWYRQTLGQGPEFLTYFQNEAQLEKSRLLSDRFSAERPKGSFSTLEIQRTEQGDSAMYLCASSVLWDTQYFGPGTRLTVL.

This chain joins TRBV10-2 and TRBJ2-7, with D unclear. V was shortened by 3 bases and J by 0 bases, with 12 bases between the two germline ends. The CDR3 sequence is 15 residues long. The germline V gene encodes CDR1 WSHSY and CDR2 SAAADI. CDR3 bases: TGCGCCAGCAGTGACAGGCCGAGTAGCTCCTACGAGCAGTACTTC. Its protein product is CASSDRPSSSYEQYF.

Notes on this clone: This is likely a read error, given that the CDR3 carries no conserved phenylalanine or tryptophan at its end. This chain joins TRBV2 and TRBJ1-2; tentative D call: TRBD1 (5 bases). The CDR3 contains 15 residues. Germline values: CDR1 SNHLY, CDR2 FYNNEI. V was pared by 4 bases and J by 4 bases, with 16 bases between. This chain's CDR3 is CASSVSFRVSYGYTL. The CDR3 DNA is TGTGCCAGCAGTGTATCCTTCAGGGTTTCCTATGGCTACACCCTC.

The J gene is TRBJ2-1, the V gene TRBV10-1; no clear D. This CDR3 is built from 13 residues. Looked up from germline, CDR1 is WNHNN and CDR2 is SYGVQD (reference sequence). The ends were cut back, 0 bases at V and 4 bases at J, with 4 bases in the middle. CDR3 sequence: CASSESFYNEQFF. The CDR3 DNA is TGCGCCAGCAGTGAGTCGTTTTACAATGAGCAGTTCTTC.

The gene calls are TRBV10-3 and TRBJ1-2; no reliable D call. The germline V gene has CDR1 ENHRY and CDR2 SYGVKD. This CDR3 has 14 amino acids. V lost 3 bases to trimming and J lost 3 bases, with 11 bases between them. The CDR3 DNA sequence: TGTGCCATCAGTGATAGGCCTCGGGACTATGGCTACACCTTC. Its translation is CAISDRPRDYGYTF.

The chain combines TRBV27 with TRBJ2-1, with 11 bases fitting TRBD2. The V and J ends lost 5 bases and 9 bases, in that order; junction bases with no gene match: 12. CDR3 length equals 16 residues. Germline CDR1 and CDR2: MNHEY and SMNVEV (reference sequence). Written as DNA, the CDR3 is TGTGCCAGCAGTCCCCGGCGTAGCGGGAGGGTGAGTGAGCAGTTCTTC. It codes for CASSPRRSGRVSEQFF.

The V and J genes are TRBV7-9 and TRBJ2-7; 9 bases are a match to TRBD1. CDR3 length equals 15 residues. J gave up 3 bases and V 1 base, and 4 bases lay outside the gene matches. Looked up from germline, CDR1 is SEHNR and CDR2 is FQNEAQ (reference sequence). This chain's CDR3 is CASSLGQGVRYEQYF. CDR3 DNA: TGTGCCAGCAGCTTAGGACAGGGGGTTCGCTACGAGCAGTACTTC.

The J gene is TRBJ2-3, the V gene TRBV19, with a weak D call TRBD1 (6 bases). The CDR3 extends over 14 amino acids. Germline lookup yields CDR1 LNHDA and CDR2 SQIVND (reference sequence). The V end was cut by 7 bases, the J end by 5 bases, with 16 bases between. For the CDR3, the DNA is TGTGCCAGTAATACAGGGATAGCACTAGATACGCAGTATTTT. Translating it yields CASNTGIALDTQYF.

This rearrangement joins TRBV4-1 to TRBJ2-6, with TRBD1 matching over 7 bases. CDR3 length: 15 residues. Trimming took 8 bases from V and 0 from J; bases not matched to a gene: 4. Germline V CDR1 and CDR2: MGHRA, YSYEKL. The CDR3 region is CASRGQVSGANVLTF. The CDR3, as DNA: TGCGCCAGCCGAGGACAGGTCTCTGGGGCCAACGTCCTGACTTTC.

This clone has just one count. This chain uses TRBV5-4 with TRBJ1-2, with TRBD1 identical over 7 bases. Unmatched junction bases numbered 22, after V lost 4 bases and J lost 4 bases. The germline V gene encodes CDR1 SGHNT and CDR2 YYREEE (reference sequence). CDR3 length: 19 residues. In DNA, the CDR3 is TGTGCCAGCAGCCCCTTACTTGGCCAGGGGGTTACCCTTTCCTATGGCTACACCTTC. The encoded protein is CASSPLLGQGVTLSYGYTF.

By frequency in the sample, this clone is medium-sized. The chain couples TRBV14 to TRBJ2-1; TRBD2 matches at 7 bases. Trimming cost V 0 bases and J 4 bases; bases outside gene matches: 9. Germline loops: CDR1 SGHDN, CDR2 FVKESK. The CDR3 has 17 amino acids. This CDR3 reads CASSQDLATSRYNEQFF. CDR3 DNA: TGTGCCAGCAGCCAAGATCTCGCGACTAGCAGATACAATGAGCAGTTCTTC.

The chain joins TRBV2 to TRBJ2-5; either TRBD1 or TRBD2 may supply D (5 bases each). CDR3 length equals 14 residues. CDR1 is SNHLY and CDR2 is FYNNEI in the germline V gene. Trimming removed 10 bases from V and 3 bases from J, with 18 bases in between. CDR3 protein: CAIQGRLIKETQYF. In DNA form, the CDR3 reads TGTGCCATTCAGGGAAGACTAATAAAAGAGACCCAGTACTTC.

V and J are TRBV7-3 and TRBJ1-1; D is ambiguous. V was pared by 2 bases and J by 4 bases, with 17 bases between. Germline V gene data show CDR1 as SGHTA and CDR2 as FQGTGA. This CDR3 spans 16 amino acids. The CDR3 DNA follows: TGTGCCAGCAGCTTACGGTCGGAATTCGTCGTCACTGAAGCTTTCTTT. As protein: CASSLRSEFVVTEAFF.

The rearrangement uses TRBV7-2 and TRBJ1-5, with D perhaps TRBD1 (5 bases). The CDR3 totals 13 residues. In germline, CDR1 is SGHTA, CDR2 FQGNSA. V gave up 4 bases and J gave up 6 bases, with 10 bases separating them. The CDR3 DNA reads as TGTGCCAGCAGCTCAGTAGACAGTCAGCCCCAGCATTTT. The encoded protein is CASSSVDSQPQHF. Looking up the rest from reference TRBV7-2 and TRBJ1-5 gives the full variable domain: GAGVSQSPSNKVTEKGKDVELRCDPISGHTALYWYRQSLGQGLEFLIYFQGNSAPDKSGLPSDRFSAERTGGSVSTLTIQRTQQEDSAVYLCASSSVDSQPQHFGDGTRLSIL.

This clone showed up just a few times. The chain has TRBV25-1 and TRBJ2-1; 8 bases line up with TRBD1. Germline CDR1 is MGHDK and CDR2 is SYGVNS. The V gene end was trimmed by 5 bases and the J gene end by 8 bases; junction bases not matched to a gene: 2. The CDR3 loop spans 12 amino acids. The CDR3, as DNA: TGTGCCAGCAGTCCAGGGGGCGATGAGCAGTTCTTC. Translation: CASSPGGDEQFF.

The V gene is TRBV6-6, the J gene TRBJ2-7; D might be TRBD1 (5 bases). V lost 6 bases, J lost 3 bases, and 15 bases lay in between. Per germline, CDR1 MNHNY and CDR2 SVGAGI (reference sequence). The length of the CDR3 is 14 residues. CDR3 amino acids: CASSPKGIVYEQYF. The CDR3 DNA follows: TGTGCCAGCAGCCCCAAGGGGATAGTCTACGAGCAGTACTTC.

The rearrangement links TRBV6-6 to TRBJ2-5, with 11 bases fitting TRBD1. Trimming cost V 2 bases and J 4 bases; bases outside gene matches: 3. The CDR3 is 15 amino acids. Germline V gene data show CDR1 as MNHNY and CDR2 as SVGAGI (reference sequence). CDR3 amino acids: CASSYPGQGAETQYF. In DNA, the CDR3 is TGTGCCAGCAGTTACCCTGGACAGGGGGCAGAGACCCAGTACTTC.